A single sample is the source of the 14 T cell receptor beta chains below, sequenced in a study of blood T cell repertoires in COVID-19. The protocol was immunoSEQ multiplex PCR, while the TCRdb copy is restricted to in-frame clones and leaves out a portion. The sample lists more than 200,000 clones, 89% occurring once. Sequencing was done on a sample of PBMCs or T cells enriched from blood (not recorded which). Receptor source: a woman in her twenties or thirties with acute COVID-19.

The gene calls are TRBV19 and TRBJ1-5, with unresolved D. V was trimmed by 3 bases and J by 0 bases, leaving 9 bases between them. Germline V gene lookup returns CDR1 LNHDA and CDR2 SQIVND (reference sequence). This CDR3 is built from 15 residues. The CDR3 nucleotides read TGTGCCAGTAGTATTGAGGGCAATAGCAATCAGCCCCAGCATTTT. Its protein product is CASSIEGNSNQPQHF.

The chain is built from TRBV2 and TRBJ2-2, with a tentative D call TRBD2 (5 bases). Per germline, CDR1 SNHLY and CDR2 FYNNEI. The CDR3 runs 15 residues. V lost 10 bases and J 0 bases, leaving 15 bases between the germline ends. The CDR3 here is CANQGGRTNTGELFF. CDR3 in DNA: TGTGCCAACCAAGGCGGGCGTACGAACACCGGGGAGCTGTTTTTT.

The chain recombines TRBV20-1 with TRBJ1-4, with TRBD1 as a possible D gene (6 bases). V dropped 3 bases and J dropped 6 bases, with 14 bases sitting between them. The CDR3 length is 14 residues. Germline V gene lookup returns CDR1 DFQATT and CDR2 SNEGSKA (reference sequence). Written as DNA, the CDR3 is TGCAGTGCTAGTCCGGACAGCGGGGATGAAAAACTGTTTTTT. It yields the protein CSASPDSGDEKLFF.

The genes are TRBV7-6 and TRBJ1-1; 9 bases are shared with TRBD1. Losses at the gene ends were 2 bases for V and 3 bases for J; bases not matched to a gene: 4. In germline, CDR1 is SGHVS, CDR2 FNYEAQ. This CDR3 is built from 15 residues. CDR3 DNA: TGTGCCAGCAGCTTATCAGGACAGGGGCACACTGAAGCTTTCTTT. Its protein is CASSLSGQGHTEAFF. Full variable domain (outside the CDR3, taken from reference TRBV7-6 and TRBJ1-1): GAGVSQSPRYKVTKRGQDVALRCDPISGHVSLYWYRQALGQGPEFLTYFNYEAQQDKSGLPNDRFSAERPEGSISTLTIQRTEQRDSAMYRCASSLSGQGHTEAFFGQGTRLTVV.

For the CDR3, the DNA is TGTGCCAGCAGTGGTAGACAGGGAAGGAATCAGCCCCAGCATTTT. It translates to CASSGRQGRNQPQHF. The J gene is TRBJ1-5, the V gene TRBV2; the match to TRBD1 covers 7 bases. V lost 4 bases, J lost 4 bases, and 7 bases stayed unmatched. Germline V gene lookup returns CDR1 SNHLY and CDR2 FYNNEI. The CDR3 totals 15 residues.

As regards this clone: Other nucleotide sequences from this sample produce the same CDR3. V and J are TRBV5-4 and TRBJ1-2, with a tentative D call TRBD1 (5 bases). The CDR3 is 14 residues long. Per the germline V gene, CDR1 is SGHNT and CDR2 is YYREEE (reference sequence). The ends were cut back, 0 bases at V and 0 bases at J, with 6 bases in the middle. CDR3 in DNA: TGTGCCAGCAGCTTGGGGGGGGCTAACTATGGCTACACCTTC. Translation gives CASSLGGANYGYTF.

V usage is TRBV19 and J usage is TRBJ1-2; D is unresolved. In germline, CDR1 is LNHDA, CDR2 SQIVND (reference sequence). This CDR3 spans 14 amino acids. The V gene lost 4 bases and the J gene lost 0 bases, with 9 bases spanning the gap. CDR3 protein: CASSKAGANYGYTF. CDR3 nucleotide sequence: TGTGCCAGTAGTAAGGCAGGTGCTAACTATGGCTACACCTTC.

This clone has more than one count but fewer than ten. The chain employs TRBV7-2 and TRBJ2-2, with 7 bases that match TRBD2. Germline values: CDR1 SGHTA, CDR2 FQGNSA. Losses at the gene ends were 4 bases for V and 4 bases for J; bases not matched to a gene: 9. The CDR3 has 16 residues. The CDR3 DNA reads as TGTGCCAGCAGCTCCCCTCCGGGGGAGGGCACCGGGGAGCTGTTTTTT. Residues: CASSSPPGEGTGELFF.

V is TRBV24-1 and J is TRBJ2-1, with D possibly matching TRBD1 (5 bases). The germline CDR1 and CDR2 sequences are KGHDR and SFDVKD. The germline V and J ends were trimmed by 0 bases and 12 bases, with 11 bases remaining between them. The CDR3 totals 13 residues. The DNA for the CDR3 is TGTGCCACCAGTGATTTGTTAGGGGCAGGGCAGTTCTTC. Its protein product is CATSDLLGAGQFF.

This chain joins TRBV7-8 and TRBJ2-7, with TRBD1 matching over 7 bases. CDR1 SGHVS and CDR2 FQNEAQ come from the germline V gene. This CDR3 region has 13 residues. J gave up 5 bases and V 5 bases, and 6 bases lay outside the gene matches. The CDR3 coding sequence is TGTGCCAGCAGCCCGACAGGGTGGAACGAGCAGTACTTC. Translation gives CASSPTGWNEQYF.

The V and J genes are TRBV19 and TRBJ2-3, with TRBD2 matching 9 bases. Germline lookup yields CDR1 LNHDA and CDR2 SQIVND (reference sequence). The length of the CDR3 is 16 residues. Trimming took 9 bases from V and 5 from J; bases not matched to a gene: 15. CDR3 sequence (DNA): TGTGCCAGCCAAAACGGACCGGGACTAGCATTAGATACGCAGTATTTT. This codes for CASQNGPGLALDTQYF.

The CDR3 nucleotides read TGCGCCAGCAGCTTGGGGACAGGAGCCTACGAGCAGTACTTC. It codes for CASSLGTGAYEQYF. The chain employs TRBV5-1 and TRBJ2-7, with 7 bases matching TRBD1. The CDR3 contains 14 residues. With 0 bases clipped from V and 2 bases from J, the junction kept 2 bases outside the gene matches. The germline V gene encodes CDR1 SGHRS and CDR2 YFSETQ.

The chain employs TRBV6-1 and TRBJ1-1; tentative D call: TRBD1 (6 bases). From germline, CDR1 is MNHNS and CDR2 SASEGT. The CDR3 sequence is 20 residues long. With 2 bases removed from V and 4 bases from J, the gap between germline ends came to 29 bases. The DNA for the CDR3 is TGTGCCAGCAGTGAACGTTGGATTGAATCCCTCCAGGGGTATCCCACTGAAGCTTTCTTT. Translated, it gives CASSERWIESLQGYPTEAFF.

This chain connects TRBV30 to TRBJ2-1, with TRBD1 as a possible D gene (5 bases). Trimming took 0 bases from V and 8 from J, leaving 8 bases between them. Germline CDR1 and CDR2: GTSNPN and SVGIG (reference sequence). This CDR3 region has 12 residues. This CDR3 reads CAWSVLRDEQFF. The CDR3 DNA reads as TGTGCCTGGAGTGTACTCAGGGATGAGCAGTTCTTC.